The 23 T cell receptor beta chains listed next were all sequenced from one sample in a study of blood T cell repertoires in COVID-19. The method was immunoSEQ multiplex PCR; TCRdb's version includes in-frame clones alone and lacks a portion of them. The profile shows under 250,000 clones, 84% of them singletons. What was sequenced was peripheral blood. All receptors derive from a man in his forties or fifties with acute or convalescent COVID-19.

CDR3 DNA: TGTGCCAGCAGCCAACAGGAGACCCAGTACTTC. Protein: CASSQQETQYF. The chain carries TRBV3-1 (or the pseudogene TRBV3-2) and TRBJ2-5, with D unresolved. The germline gives CDR1 LGHDT, CDR2 YNNKEL (reference sequence). The length of the CDR3 is 11 residues. Trimming removed 2 bases from V and 5 bases from J, with 3 bases in between.

This clone showed up just once. The chain combines TRBV27 with TRBJ1-2; D call uncertain. The V end was cut by 10 bases, the J end by 2 bases, with 14 bases between. Germline V gene data show CDR1 as MNHEY and CDR2 as SMNVEV (reference sequence). The CDR3 contains 13 residues. DNA of the CDR3: TGTGCCACGAAAGAACCCGGGAACTATGGCTACACCTTC. Amino acids: CATKEPGNYGYTF.

Notes on this clone: Other DNA sequences in this specimen translate into the identical CDR3. The rearrangement links TRBV5-1 to TRBJ1-6; 11 bases line up with TRBD1. Germline assignment: CDR1 SGHRS and CDR2 YFSETQ. The CDR3 consists of 15 residues. Germline trimming cut 0 bases from V and 10 bases from J; bases unmatched to any gene: 3. CDR3 residues: CASSLAGTGGSPLHF. The CDR3 DNA sequence: TGCGCCAGCAGCTTGGCCGGGACAGGGGGATCACCCCTCCACTTT. Full variable domain (rest looked up from reference TRBV5-1 and TRBJ1-6): KAGVTQTPRYLIKTRGQQVTLSCSPISGHRSVSWYQQTPGQGLQFLFEYFSETQRNKGNFPGRFSGRQFSNSRSEMNVSTLELGDSALYLCASSLAGTGGSPLHFGNGTRLTVT.

This chain uses TRBV6-2 or TRBV6-3 with TRBJ2-2; a weak D match, TRBD1 (6 bases). In germline, CDR1 is MNHEY, CDR2 SVGEGT. The ends were cut back, 4 bases at V and 6 bases at J, with 15 bases in the middle. There are 15 residues in the CDR3. This CDR3 is CASSWTVSVPGELFF. The CDR3 bases are TGTGCCAGCAGTTGGACAGTATCGGTTCCCGGGGAGCTGTTTTTT.

The chain has TRBV3-1 (or the pseudogene TRBV3-2) and TRBJ1-4; D uncertain. Germline lookup yields CDR1 LGHDT and CDR2 YNNKEL (reference sequence). Trimming left V 3 bases short and J 8 bases short, with 7 bases between. The CDR3 contains 12 residues. The DNA of the CDR3 is TGTGCCAGCAGCCAGAGTATCGAAAAACTGTTTTTT. Its translation is CASSQSIEKLFF.

The chain is built from TRBV2 and TRBJ2-7; 8 positions match TRBD2. CDR3 length equals 12 residues. V lost 10 bases to trimming and J lost 6 bases; unmatched junction nucleotides: 8. CDR1 and CDR2 (germline): SNHLY, FYNNEI. The CDR3 coding sequence is TGTGCCAACGAAGCGGGAGTAGGCGAGCAGTACTTC. Translated, it gives CANEAGVGEQYF.

V gene TRBV7-3 combines with J gene TRBJ2-5; D remains ambiguous. The V end was cut by 5 bases, the J end by 5 bases, with 12 bases between. This CDR3 has 13 residues. CDR1 is SGHTA, CDR2 FQGTGA, per germline. Written as DNA, the CDR3 is TGTGCCAGCAGCCCCCGCGGAGCGGAGACCCAGTACTTC. Encoded protein: CASSPRGAETQYF.

The chain is built from TRBV9 and TRBJ2-1; 9 positions agree with TRBD2. Germline V gene sequence: CDR1 SGDLS, CDR2 YYNGEE. This CDR3 is built from 15 residues. The J segment lost 10 bases and the V segment lost 0 bases, leaving 8 bases of the junction unmatched. In nucleotides, the CDR3 is TGTGCCAGCAGCGTAGTGCCTAGCGGGAACGCGGAGCAGTTCTTC. This translates into CASSVVPSGNAEQFF.

The chain employs TRBV2 and TRBJ1-2; D gene ambiguous. Germline CDR1 and CDR2: SNHLY and FYNNEI. The CDR3 totals 14 residues. The ends were cut back, 3 bases at V and 10 bases at J, with 18 bases in the middle. The DNA of the CDR3 is TGTGCCAGCAGTGATAAGGCCATTCCCTTAGCCTACACCTTC. Protein: CASSDKAIPLAYTF.

The V and J genes are TRBV11-3 and TRBJ2-2; TRBD2 matches at 13 bases. The CDR3 sequence is 16 residues long. The V segment lost 6 bases and the J segment 6 bases; nucleotides outside the gene matches: 7. Germline V gives CDR1 SGHNT, CDR2 YENEEA. CDR3 in amino acids: CASRLGLAGRAGELFF. The CDR3 nucleotides read TGTGCCAGCAGGTTGGGACTAGCGGGACGGGCCGGGGAGCTGTTTTTT.

This chain connects TRBV6-5 to TRBJ2-3, with D possibly matching TRBD1 (6 bases). V gave up 1 base and J gave up 3 bases, with 11 bases separating them. The CDR3 length is 15 residues. The V gene's germline CDR1 is MNHEY and CDR2 SVGAGI. The CDR3 DNA reads as TGTGCCAGCAGTTACTTAGGACAGAAGACAGATACGCAGTATTTT. This sequence encodes CASSYLGQKTDTQYF.

The chain carries TRBV5-1 and TRBJ1-5, with TRBD1 identical over 7 bases. Trimming removed 3 bases from V and 8 bases from J; junction bases left unmatched: 11. The CDR3 runs 15 residues. Germline V gene lookup returns CDR1 SGHRS and CDR2 YFSETQ. DNA of the CDR3: TGCGCCAGCAGCTATGGGGCAGGGGGAAGGGAGCCCCAGCATTTT. Its protein is CASSYGAGGREPQHF. Using reference TRBV5-1 and TRBJ1-5 for the parts outside the CDR3, the full variable domain is KAGVTQTPRYLIKTRGQQVTLSCSPISGHRSVSWYQQTPGQGLQFLFEYFSETQRNKGNFPGRFSGRQFSNSRSEMNVSTLELGDSALYLCASSYGAGGREPQHFGDGTRLSIL.

V gene TRBV6-2 or TRBV6-3 combines with J gene TRBJ2-2, with D tentatively TRBD1 (6 bases). The CDR3 has 17 amino acids. The V end was cut by 1 base, the J end by 0 bases, with 12 bases between. Looked up from germline, CDR1 is MNHEY and CDR2 is SVGEGT. CDR3 in amino acids: CASSYLPGTSNTGELFF. The CDR3 nucleotides read TGTGCCAGCAGTTACTTACCCGGGACATCGAACACCGGGGAGCTGTTTTTT.

The chain is built from TRBV5-1 and TRBJ2-1; 9 bases are a match to TRBD1. Trimming removed 4 bases from V and 4 bases from J; junction bases left unmatched: 9. The germline gives CDR1 SGHRS, CDR2 YFSETQ. This CDR3 is built from 16 residues. The CDR3 DNA follows: TGCGCCAGCAGCCAGGCTCTGGGACAGGGTTACAATGAGCAGTTCTTC. Translating it yields CASSQALGQGYNEQFF.

The rearrangement links TRBV28 to TRBJ2-2; TRBD1 is a possible D gene (6 bases). Germline assignment: CDR1 MDHEN and CDR2 SYDVKM. V lost 7 bases to trimming and J lost 6 bases, with 18 bases between them. This CDR3 has 15 residues. The CDR3 DNA sequence: TGTGCCAGCAACCCATCGCAGGGGCGCGCCGGGGAGCTGTTTTTT. As protein: CASNPSQGRAGELFF.

This chain joins TRBV2 and TRBJ2-1; 7 bases line up with TRBD2. This CDR3 has 13 amino acids. The V segment lost 7 bases and the J segment 5 bases; nucleotides outside the gene matches: 5. Germline CDR1 SNHLY, CDR2 FYNNEI. In nucleotides, the CDR3 is TGTGCCAGCAAGCGGGGCCCTAACAATGAGCAGTTCTTC. This codes for CASKRGPNNEQFF.

The chain couples TRBV9 to TRBJ2-1; no reliable D call. Germline V gives CDR1 SGDLS, CDR2 YYNGEE. This CDR3 spans 16 amino acids. V was clipped by 0 bases and J by 0 bases, with 10 bases between them. In nucleotides, the CDR3 is TGTGCCAGCAGCGTAGATTTCCGGAGCTCCTACAATGAGCAGTTCTTC. Amino acid sequence: CASSVDFRSSYNEQFF.

The chain joins TRBV5-1 to TRBJ2-1; the D gene is possibly TRBD2 (6 bases). Trimming shortened V by 0 bases and J by 3 bases, and 7 bases separated the two germline ends. This CDR3 has 14 residues. Germline V gene data show CDR1 as SGHRS and CDR2 as YFSETQ. In nucleotides, the CDR3 is TGCGCCAGCAGCTTGGCGGGGGTCTACAATGAGCAGTTCTTC. Translation gives CASSLAGVYNEQFF. The full variable domain, rest sourced from reference TRBV5-1 and TRBJ2-1, is KAGVTQTPRYLIKTRGQQVTLSCSPISGHRSVSWYQQTPGQGLQFLFEYFSETQRNKGNFPGRFSGRQFSNSRSEMNVSTLELGDSALYLCASSLAGVYNEQFFGPGTRLTVL.

The chain links TRBV28 to TRBJ2-5; no definite D call. There are 12 residues in the CDR3. The V gene's germline CDR1 is MDHEN and CDR2 SYDVKM. V was cut by 11 bases and J by 5 bases, with 15 bases left in between. The DNA of the CDR3 is TGTGCCCAACTTACCCTGATGGAGACCCAGTACTTC. As protein: CAQLTLMETQYF. Full variable domain (remainder filled in from reference TRBV28 and TRBJ2-5): DVKVTQSSRYLVKRTGEKVFLECVQDMDHENMFWYRQDPGLGLRLIYFSYDVKMKEKGDIPEGYSVSREKKERFSLILESASTNQTSMYLCAQLTLMETQYFGPGTRLLVL.

The V and J genes are TRBV18 and TRBJ1-1; D not certain. Germline CDR1 reads KGHSH; CDR2 reads LQKENI. The V end lost 3 bases, the J end lost 1 base, and 9 bases lay between the germline ends. The length of the CDR3 is 14 residues. CDR3 loop: CASSPVAKNTEAFF. The CDR3 nucleotides read TGTGCCAGCTCACCCGTTGCGAAGAACACTGAAGCTTTCTTT.

This sequence joins TRBV5-6 and TRBJ2-1; 9 nucleotides match TRBD2. Germline trimming cut 4 bases from V and 0 bases from J; bases unmatched to any gene: 2. This CDR3 is 15 amino acids long. The germline V gene has CDR1 SGHDT and CDR2 YYEEEE. The CDR3 DNA reads as TGTGCCAGCAGCCTTAGCGGGAGCTCCTACAATGAGCAGTTCTTC. This gives the protein CASSLSGSSYNEQFF.

The chain has TRBV20-1 and TRBJ2-7, with D perhaps matching TRBD2 (6 bases). V dropped 2 bases and J dropped 5 bases, with 7 bases sitting between them. CDR3 size: 11 residues. Per germline, CDR1 DFQATT and CDR2 SNEGSKA (reference sequence). CDR3 coding DNA: TGCAGTGCTAGACTAGCGAACGAGCAGTACTTC. Encoded protein: CSARLANEQYF.

CDR3 sequence (DNA): TGTGCCAGCAGTTTAGCGGGAGGGGGGTACGAGCAGTACTTC. Translating gives CASSLAGGGYEQYF. The chain recombines TRBV28 with TRBJ2-7; 9 bases align to TRBD2. Trimming at V came to 2 bases and at J to 4 bases, leaving 3 bases not matched to a gene. From germline, CDR1 is MDHEN and CDR2 SYDVKM. The CDR3 is 14 amino acids.